These 10 T cell receptor beta chains came from one sample sequenced in a study of ipilimumab plus nivolumab after autologous stem cell transplantation. Sequencing used immunoSEQ multiplex PCR; TCRdb keeps in-frame clones, though not all of them. The repertoire holds around 84,000 clones, nearly 85% seen once, with less than 2.5% in the top ten. Sequencing was performed on PBMCs, taken in a trial of ipilimumab plus nivolumab as post-transplant consolidation. The origin of the receptors is a male donor with diffuse large B-cell lymphoma.

The genes are TRBV7-9 and TRBJ2-5; a weak D match, TRBD2 (6 bases). The germline CDR1 and CDR2 sequences are SEHNR and FQNEAQ (reference sequence). The CDR3 totals 15 residues. Trimming removed 4 bases from V and 5 bases from J, with 17 bases in between. CDR3 in DNA: TGTGCCAGCAGCTCCGGCAGGGTCGGAGGGGAGACCCAGTACTTC. Its protein is CASSSGRVGGETQYF.

The rearrangement uses TRBV25-1 and TRBJ2-3; 8 bases agree with TRBD1. V shed 4 bases and J 3 bases; nucleotides not matched to a gene: 6. The CDR3 is made up of 15 amino acids. Germline V CDR1 and CDR2: MGHDK, SYGVNS. The CDR3 region has the DNA TGTGCCAGCAGTGCGACCTACAGGGGGACAGATACGCAGTATTTT. The encoded protein is CASSATYRGTDTQYF.

The V call is TRBV14, the J call TRBJ2-1; 8 nucleotides align to TRBD1. The junction had 4 bases not matched to a gene; V was cut back by 1 base and J by 2 bases. This CDR3 spans 16 amino acids. Germline CDR1 and CDR2: SGHDN and FVKESK. The CDR3 nucleotides read TGTGCCAGCAGCCAAGTTCAGGGGGCGACCTACAATGAGCAGTTCTTC. As protein: CASSQVQGATYNEQFF.

CDR3 region: CASSQDTGAGRTEAFF. CDR3 nucleotide sequence: TGTGCCAGCAGTCAAGACACAGGGGCTGGGAGGACTGAAGCTTTCTTT. V usage is TRBV6-1 and J usage is TRBJ1-1; 7 bases match TRBD1. This CDR3 is built from 16 residues. V shed 5 bases and J 5 bases; nucleotides not matched to a gene: 14. CDR1 MNHNS and CDR2 SASEGT come from the germline V gene.

This rearrangement joins TRBV6-5 to TRBJ2-3; the match to TRBD1 covers 9 bases. V shed 5 bases and J 3 bases; nucleotides not matched to a gene: 3. Germline CDR1 MNHEY, CDR2 SVGAGI. The CDR3 extends over 14 amino acids. The CDR3 nucleotides are TGTGCCAGCAGTCTGGGACAGGGAACAGATACGCAGTATTTT. It codes for CASSLGQGTDTQYF.

This clone was seen just once. The chain employs TRBV5-5 and TRBJ1-2, with 10 positions matching TRBD1. V was clipped by 3 bases and J by 0 bases; unmatched bases: 8. CDR3 length: 17 amino acids. Germline assignment: CDR1 SGHKS and CDR2 YYEKEE (reference sequence). The CDR3: CASSSRGTGVTNYGYTF. The CDR3 coding sequence is TGTGCCAGCAGCTCCCGAGGGACAGGGGTAACTAACTATGGCTACACCTTC.

This clone was picked up one time. The V gene is TRBV6-1, the J gene TRBJ2-1; D is uncertain. CDR1 and CDR2 (germline): MNHNS, SASEGT. Trimming cost V 1 base and J 0 bases, with 7 bases left between them. CDR3 length: 15 residues. This chain's CDR3 is CASSEVYSSYNEQFF. The CDR3 DNA reads as TGTGCCAGCAGTGAAGTGTACAGCTCCTACAATGAGCAGTTCTTC.

This chain connects TRBV7-9 to TRBJ2-1; TRBD1 matches 7 bases. The trim removed 1 base at V and 8 bases at J, leaving 11 bases unmatched. Germline lookup yields CDR1 SEHNR and CDR2 FQNEAQ (reference sequence). This CDR3 has 16 residues. The CDR3 loop is CASSLERYRGHHEQFF. The CDR3, as DNA: TGTGCCAGCAGCTTAGAGAGGTACAGGGGTCACCATGAGCAGTTCTTC.

The V call is TRBV6-1, the J call TRBJ2-3; possibly TRBD1 for D (6 bases). The V end lost 3 bases, the J end lost 2 bases, and 12 bases lay between the germline ends. The CDR3 extends over 15 amino acids. CDR1 MNHNS and CDR2 SASEGT come from the germline V gene. CDR3 protein: CASSDNRDITDTQYF. The CDR3 DNA is TGTGCCAGCAGTGATAACAGGGATATCACAGATACGCAGTATTTT.

This clone appeared once. This chain links TRBV11-2 with TRBJ1-5, with TRBD1 matching 9 bases. CDR1 SGHAT and CDR2 FQNNGV come from the germline V gene. This CDR3 spans 15 amino acids. The V and J ends lost 5 bases and 0 bases, in that order; junction bases with no gene match: 2. The CDR3 is CASSRTGDSNQPQHF. The CDR3 DNA follows: TGTGCCAGCAGCCGGACAGGGGATAGCAATCAGCCCCAGCATTTT.